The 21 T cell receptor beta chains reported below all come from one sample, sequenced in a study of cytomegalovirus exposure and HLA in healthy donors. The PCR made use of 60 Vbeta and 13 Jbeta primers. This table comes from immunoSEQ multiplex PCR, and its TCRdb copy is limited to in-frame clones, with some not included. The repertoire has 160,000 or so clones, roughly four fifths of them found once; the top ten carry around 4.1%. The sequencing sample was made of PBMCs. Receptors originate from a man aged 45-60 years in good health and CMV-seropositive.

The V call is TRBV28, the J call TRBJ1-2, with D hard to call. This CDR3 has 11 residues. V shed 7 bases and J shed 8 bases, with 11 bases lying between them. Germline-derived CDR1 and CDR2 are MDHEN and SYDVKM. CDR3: CASIRGNGYTF. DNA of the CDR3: TGTGCCAGCATTCGGGGAAACGGCTACACCTTC.

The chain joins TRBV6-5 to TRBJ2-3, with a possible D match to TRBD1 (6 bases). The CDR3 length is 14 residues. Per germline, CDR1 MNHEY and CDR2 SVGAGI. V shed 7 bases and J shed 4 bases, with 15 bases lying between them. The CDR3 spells CASKTGSLADTQYF. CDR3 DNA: TGTGCCAGCAAAACAGGGAGTTTGGCAGATACGCAGTATTTT.

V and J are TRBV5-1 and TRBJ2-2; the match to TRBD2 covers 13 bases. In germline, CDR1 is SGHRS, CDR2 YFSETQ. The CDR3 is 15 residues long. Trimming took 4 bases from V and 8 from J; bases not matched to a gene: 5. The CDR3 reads CASSAGLAGEGELFF. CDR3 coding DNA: TGCGCCAGCAGCGCAGGACTAGCGGGAGAAGGGGAGCTGTTTTTT.

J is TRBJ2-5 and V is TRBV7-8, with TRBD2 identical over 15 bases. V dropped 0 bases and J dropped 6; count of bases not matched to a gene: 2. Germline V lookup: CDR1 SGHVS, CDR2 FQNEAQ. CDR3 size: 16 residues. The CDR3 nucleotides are TGTGCCAGCAGCTTAGCTGGACTAGCGGGGGGGAAGACCCAGTACTTC. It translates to CASSLAGLAGGKTQYF.

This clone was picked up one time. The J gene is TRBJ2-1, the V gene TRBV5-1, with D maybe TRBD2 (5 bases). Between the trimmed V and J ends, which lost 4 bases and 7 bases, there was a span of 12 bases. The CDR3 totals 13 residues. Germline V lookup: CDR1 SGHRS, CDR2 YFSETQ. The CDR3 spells CASSPGIDNEQFF. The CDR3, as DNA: TGCGCCAGCAGCCCCGGGATCGATAATGAGCAGTTCTTC.

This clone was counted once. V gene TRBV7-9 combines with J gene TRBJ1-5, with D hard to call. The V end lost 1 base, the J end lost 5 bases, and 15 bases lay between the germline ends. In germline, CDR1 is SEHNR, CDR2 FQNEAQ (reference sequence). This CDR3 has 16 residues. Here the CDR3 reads CASSLGGVGTYQPQHF. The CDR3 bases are TGTGCCAGCAGCTTAGGCGGGGTGGGAACCTATCAGCCCCAGCATTTT. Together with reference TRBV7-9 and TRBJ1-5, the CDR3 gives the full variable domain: DTGVSQNPRHKITKRGQNVTFRCDPISEHNRLYWYRQTLGQGPEFLTYFQNEAQLEKSRLLSDRFSAERPKGSFSTLEIQRTEQGDSAMYLCASSLGGVGTYQPQHFGDGTRLSIL.

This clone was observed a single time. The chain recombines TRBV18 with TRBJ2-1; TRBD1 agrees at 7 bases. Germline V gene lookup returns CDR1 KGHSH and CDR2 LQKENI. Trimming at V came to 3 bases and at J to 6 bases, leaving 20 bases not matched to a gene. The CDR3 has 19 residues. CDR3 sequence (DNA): TGTGCCAGCTCACCCCAATTTCCCCACAGGGGAAATCGTGGCAATGAGCAGTTCTTC. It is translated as CASSPQFPHRGNRGNEQFF.

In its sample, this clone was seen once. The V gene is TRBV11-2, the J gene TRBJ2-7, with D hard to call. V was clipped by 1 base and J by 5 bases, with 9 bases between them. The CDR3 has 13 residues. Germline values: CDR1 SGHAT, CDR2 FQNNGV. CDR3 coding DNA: TGTGCCAGCAGCTTAGGCGAGCCGAACGAGCAGTACTTC. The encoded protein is CASSLGEPNEQYF.

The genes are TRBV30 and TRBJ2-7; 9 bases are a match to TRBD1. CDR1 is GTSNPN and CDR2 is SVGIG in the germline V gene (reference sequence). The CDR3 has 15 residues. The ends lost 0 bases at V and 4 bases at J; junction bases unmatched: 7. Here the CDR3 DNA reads TGTGCCTGGAGTGTCCCGGGACAGGGAGTTTACGAGCAGTACTTC. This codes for CAWSVPGQGVYEQYF.

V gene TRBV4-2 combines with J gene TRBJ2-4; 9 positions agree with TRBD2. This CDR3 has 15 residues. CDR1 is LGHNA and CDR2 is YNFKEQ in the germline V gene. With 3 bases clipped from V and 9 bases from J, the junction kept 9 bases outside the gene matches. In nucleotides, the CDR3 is TGTGCCAGCAGCCAGGATAGAGGTAGCGGGGGCATTCAGTACTTC. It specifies CASSQDRGSGGIQYF.

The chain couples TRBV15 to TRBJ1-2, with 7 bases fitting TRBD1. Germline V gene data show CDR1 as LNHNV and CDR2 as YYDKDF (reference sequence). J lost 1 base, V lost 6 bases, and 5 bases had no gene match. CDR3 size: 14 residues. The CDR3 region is CATRETGNNYGYTF. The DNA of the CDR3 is TGTGCCACCAGGGAGACAGGGAATAACTATGGCTACACCTTC.

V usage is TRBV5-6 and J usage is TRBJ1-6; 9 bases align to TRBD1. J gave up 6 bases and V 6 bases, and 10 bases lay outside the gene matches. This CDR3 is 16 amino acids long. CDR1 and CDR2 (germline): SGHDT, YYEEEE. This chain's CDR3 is CASNIGDRVVNSPLHF. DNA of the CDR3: TGTGCCAGCAACATTGGGGACAGGGTCGTTAATTCACCCCTCCACTTT.

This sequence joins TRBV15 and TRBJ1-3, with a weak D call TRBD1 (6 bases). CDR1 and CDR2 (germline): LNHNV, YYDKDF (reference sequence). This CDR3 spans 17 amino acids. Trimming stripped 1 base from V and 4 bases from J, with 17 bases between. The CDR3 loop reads CATSRGDGGARGNTIYF. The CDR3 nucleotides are TGTGCCACCAGCAGAGGGGACGGGGGGGCGAGAGGAAACACCATATATTTT.

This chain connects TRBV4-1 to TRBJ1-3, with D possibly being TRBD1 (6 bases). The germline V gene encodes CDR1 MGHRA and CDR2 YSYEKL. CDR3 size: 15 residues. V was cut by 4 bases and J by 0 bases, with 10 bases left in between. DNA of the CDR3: TGCGCCAGCAGCCCGACAGGAGTCTCTGGAAACACCATATATTTT. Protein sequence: CASSPTGVSGNTIYF.

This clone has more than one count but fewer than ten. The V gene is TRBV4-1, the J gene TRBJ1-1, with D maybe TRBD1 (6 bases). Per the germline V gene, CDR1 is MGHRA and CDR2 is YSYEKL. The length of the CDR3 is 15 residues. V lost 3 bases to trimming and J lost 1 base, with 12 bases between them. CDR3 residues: CASSQPGHKNTEAFF. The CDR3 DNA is TGCGCCAGCAGCCAGCCGGGACACAAGAACACTGAAGCTTTCTTT.

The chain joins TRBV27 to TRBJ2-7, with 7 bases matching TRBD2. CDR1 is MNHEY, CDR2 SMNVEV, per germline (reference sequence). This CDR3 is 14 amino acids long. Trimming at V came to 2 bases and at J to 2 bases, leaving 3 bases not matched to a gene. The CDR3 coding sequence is TGTGCCAGCAGTTTAGGGGGGGTGGCCTACGAGCAGTACTTC. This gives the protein CASSLGGVAYEQYF.

This chain's CDR3 is CASSLAVRSGRGYEQYF. The CDR3, as DNA: TGTGCCAGCAGTTTAGCTGTGCGTAGCGGGAGAGGGTACGAGCAGTACTTC. The V call is TRBV27, the J call TRBJ2-7, with 9 bases aligning to TRBD2. This CDR3 region has 17 residues. CDR1 is MNHEY, CDR2 SMNVEV, per germline (reference sequence). Trimming took 2 bases from V and 4 from J; bases not matched to a gene: 12.

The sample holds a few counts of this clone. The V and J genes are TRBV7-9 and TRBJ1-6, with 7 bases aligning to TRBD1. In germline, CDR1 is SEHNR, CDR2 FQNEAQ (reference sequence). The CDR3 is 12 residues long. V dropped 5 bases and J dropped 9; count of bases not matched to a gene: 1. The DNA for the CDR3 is TGTGCCAGCAGCAACAGGGGTTCACCCCTCCACTTT. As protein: CASSNRGSPLHF. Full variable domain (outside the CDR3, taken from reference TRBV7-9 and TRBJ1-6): DTGVSQNPRHKITKRGQNVTFRCDPISEHNRLYWYRQTLGQGPEFLTYFQNEAQLEKSRLLSDRFSAERPKGSFSTLEIQRTEQGDSAMYLCASSNRGSPLHFGNGTRLTVT.

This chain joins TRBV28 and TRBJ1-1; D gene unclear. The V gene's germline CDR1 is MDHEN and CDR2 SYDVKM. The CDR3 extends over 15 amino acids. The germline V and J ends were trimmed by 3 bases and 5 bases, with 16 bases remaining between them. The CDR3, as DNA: TGTGCCAGCAGTTTTCGGGTACTATTCAAGACTGAAGCTTTCTTT. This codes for CASSFRVLFKTEAFF.

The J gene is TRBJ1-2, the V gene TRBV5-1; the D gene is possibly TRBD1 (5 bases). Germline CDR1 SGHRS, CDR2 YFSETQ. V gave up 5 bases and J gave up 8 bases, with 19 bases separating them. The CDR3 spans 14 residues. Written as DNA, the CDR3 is TGCGCCAGCAGGCCCAGGGAGGGATCCAAAGGCTACACCTTC. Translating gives CASRPREGSKGYTF.

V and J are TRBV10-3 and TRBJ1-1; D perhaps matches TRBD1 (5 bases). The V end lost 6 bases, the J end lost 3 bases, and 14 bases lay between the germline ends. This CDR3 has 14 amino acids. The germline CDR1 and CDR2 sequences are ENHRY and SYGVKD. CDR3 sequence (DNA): TGTGCCATCAGGATTGGGTTAGGGGACACTGAAGCTTTCTTT. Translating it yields CAIRIGLGDTEAFF.